Reported below is one T cell receptor beta chain. Germline lookup yields CDR1 SGHRS and CDR2 YFSETQ. The ends lost 2 bases at V and 12 bases at J; junction bases unmatched: 11. CDR3 length equals 15 residues. This entry is derived from a study of blood T cell dynamics during melanoma immunotherapy. Study context: Patients with metastatic melanoma got pembrolizumab or nivolumab-ipilimumab as first-line care.

Time point in this sample: pre-treatment baseline. Sampling occurred pretreatment (T0) and at week 3 (W3), after cycle one of checkpoint blockade. Sequencing was performed with immunoSEQ multiplex PCR; in TCRdb, only in-frame clones are kept and a portion is missing. Among 17,000 or so clones listed, 65% to 90% were seen once. The input for sequencing was blood, taken from a patient treated with checkpoint blockade. The sequence was obtained from a human donor with melanoma. V and J are TRBV5-1 and TRBJ1-4; the match to TRBD1 covers 9 bases. For the CDR3, the DNA is TGCGCCAGCAGCTTAACTACAGGGGGCGACGAAGAACTGTTTTTT. It specifies CASSLTTGGDEELFF.